These 32 T cell receptor beta chains were sequenced from one sample in a study of radiotherapy plus CTLA-4 blockade in lung cancer. Clones were sequenced by immunoSEQ multiplex PCR, and TCRdb holds only the in-frame ones, with some missing. Of 55,000 to 70,000 clones listed, roughly 80% are singletons. The sequencing here drew on peripheral blood, taken from a patient treated with radiotherapy plus ipilimumab. The receptors stem from a human donor with non-small cell lung cancer who had a complete response to radiotherapy plus ipilimumab.

The rearrangement uses TRBV5-4 and TRBJ1-1; tentative D call: TRBD1 (5 bases). Trimming removed 4 bases at V and 3 bases at J, with 13 bases between. This CDR3 comprises 14 residues. Germline V gene sequence: CDR1 SGHNT, CDR2 YYREEE (reference sequence). The CDR3 DNA follows: TGTGCCAGCAGCGTACAGGTTGGGGACACTGAAGCTTTCTTT. It codes for CASSVQVGDTEAFF.

The chain is built from TRBV7-9 and TRBJ2-3; 9 nucleotides line up with TRBD1. J lost 0 bases, V lost 6 bases, and 7 bases had no gene match. The CDR3 totals 16 residues. CDR1 SEHNR and CDR2 FQNEAQ come from the germline V gene (reference sequence). CDR3 nucleotides: TGTGCCAGCAGTCGACAGGGGGGCGGTAGCACAGATACGCAGTATTTT. Translation: CASSRQGGGSTDTQYF. Filled out from reference TRBV7-9 and TRBJ2-3, the complete variable domain reads DTGVSQNPRHKITKRGQNVTFRCDPISEHNRLYWYRQTLGQGPEFLTYFQNEAQLEKSRLLSDRFSAERPKGSFSTLEIQRTEQGDSAMYLCASSRQGGGSTDTQYFGPGTRLTVL.

The gene calls are TRBV7-9 and TRBJ2-1; TRBD2 aligns across 9 bases. After removal of 4 bases from V and 7 bases from J, the junction contained 2 bases not matched to a gene. Germline loops: CDR1 SEHNR, CDR2 FQNEAQ (reference sequence). This CDR3 comprises 13 residues. The CDR3 reads CASSSLAGNEQFF. CDR3 bases: TGTGCCAGCAGCTCGCTAGCGGGGAATGAGCAGTTCTTC.

The chain has TRBV10-3 and TRBJ1-2; a possible D gene is TRBD1 (5 bases). The germline V and J ends were trimmed by 7 bases and 4 bases, with 10 bases remaining between them. In germline, CDR1 is ENHRY, CDR2 SYGVKD. CDR3 length equals 12 residues. Written as DNA, the CDR3 is TGTGCCATCACCTCGACAGCCTATGGCTACACCTTC. This encodes CAITSTAYGYTF.

This clone was detected only a few times. The chain is built from TRBV7-9 and TRBJ2-5, with D possibly matching TRBD1 (5 bases). The CDR3 totals 14 residues. The germline V and J ends were trimmed by 0 bases and 2 bases, with 7 bases remaining between them. Germline V gene lookup returns CDR1 SEHNR and CDR2 FQNEAQ (reference sequence). This CDR3 reads CASSLAREQETQYF. CDR3 nucleotide sequence: TGTGCCAGCAGCTTAGCCAGGGAACAAGAGACCCAGTACTTC.

About this clone itself: The same CDR3 can be traced to other DNA sequences in this sample. The chain has TRBV9 and TRBJ1-1, with TRBD1 matching 8 bases. The CDR3 has 16 residues. The germline V gene has CDR1 SGDLS and CDR2 YYNGEE. Trimming removed 1 base from V and 0 bases from J; junction bases left unmatched: 5. The DNA for the CDR3 is TGTGCCAGCAGCGTAAACGACAGGGGCATGAACACTGAAGCTTTCTTT. Residues: CASSVNDRGMNTEAFF.

This clone has a single count. The chain combines TRBV7-2 with TRBJ2-3; possible D gene TRBD1, 6 bases. V lost 1 base and J 4 bases, leaving 12 bases between the germline ends. Germline V CDR1 and CDR2: SGHTA, FQGNSA. This CDR3 is built from 15 residues. Here the CDR3 DNA reads TGTGCCAGCAGCTTAGGCAGGGGTTCCGCAGATACGCAGTATTTT. Protein product: CASSLGRGSADTQYF.

In nucleotides, the CDR3 is TGTGCCAGCAGCCTGACGGGGAACACTGAAGCTTTCTTT. Translating gives CASSLTGNTEAFF. The rearrangement links TRBV6-4 to TRBJ1-1; no definite D call. The length of the CDR3 is 13 residues. The germline V and J ends were trimmed by 6 bases and 1 base, with 9 bases remaining between them. From germline, CDR1 is MRHNA and CDR2 SNTAGT.

The CDR3 DNA follows: TGTGCCAGCAGCCCCTCACGGGGGGGCACTGAAGCTTTCTTT. Translation gives CASSPSRGGTEAFF. The chain employs TRBV9 and TRBJ1-1; D perhaps matches TRBD1 (5 bases). The CDR3 runs to 14 residues. The V end lost 4 bases, the J end lost 4 bases, and 14 bases lay between the germline ends. CDR1 is SGDLS, CDR2 YYNGEE, per germline.

CDR3 nucleotide sequence: TGCGCCAGCAGCCCTGGGGACAGGGTGGGCGAGCAGTACTTC. This gives the protein CASSPGDRVGEQYF. V usage is TRBV10-1 and J usage is TRBJ2-7, with 9 bases matching TRBD1. The CDR3 consists of 14 residues. Germline V gene lookup returns CDR1 WNHNN and CDR2 SYGVQD (reference sequence). Trimming removed 6 bases from V and 6 bases from J; junction bases left unmatched: 9.

The CDR3 DNA is TGTGCCAGCAGCATTCATACCGAGGATGGCTACACCTTC. This gives the protein CASSIHTEDGYTF. The chain is built from TRBV11-2 and TRBJ1-2; no firm D call. Trimming shortened V by 5 bases and J by 6 bases, and 13 bases separated the two germline ends. Germline V gives CDR1 SGHAT, CDR2 FQNNGV. CDR3 length equals 13 residues.

This clone appeared a few times. The J gene is TRBJ1-4, the V gene TRBV10-3; 7 bases are a match to TRBD1. The CDR3 contains 14 residues. The V and J ends lost 4 bases and 5 bases, in that order; junction bases with no gene match: 4. CDR1 is ENHRY, CDR2 SYGVKD, per germline. Here the CDR3 reads CAISGQGRNEKLFF. The CDR3 region has the DNA TGTGCCATCAGTGGACAGGGTCGGAATGAAAAACTGTTTTTT.

The sample holds one count of this clone. V and J are TRBV2 and TRBJ1-2; possible D gene TRBD1, 5 bases. V lost 8 bases to trimming and J lost 5 bases, with 18 bases between them. Germline CDR1 SNHLY, CDR2 FYNNEI. The CDR3 covers 14 residues. CDR3 region: CASSGSTGAYGYTF. CDR3 coding DNA: TGTGCCAGCTCAGGTTCAACAGGAGCTTATGGCTACACCTTC.

This rearrangement joins TRBV4-3 to TRBJ2-3; the D is unclear. The CDR3 length is 16 residues. Germline assignment: CDR1 LGHNA and CDR2 YSLEER. V was clipped by 0 bases and J by 6 bases, with 16 bases between them. The CDR3 here is CASSQDRSPPTDTQYF. In nucleotides, the CDR3 is TGCGCCAGCAGCCAAGATCGGAGCCCCCCAACGGATACGCAGTATTTT.

The genes are TRBV4-1 and TRBJ2-7; 8 nucleotides agree with TRBD1. CDR1 and CDR2 (germline): MGHRA, YSYEKL. J gave up 1 base and V 0 bases, and 5 bases lay outside the gene matches. CDR3 size: 16 residues. The CDR3 sequence: CASSQDSGQASYEQYF. The CDR3 nucleotides are TGCGCCAGCAGCCAAGATTCGGGACAGGCTTCCTACGAGCAGTACTTC.

This clone was observed once. One end of the junction is discordant with germline, which a read error may explain. CDR3 sequence: CASSPTSSQQTQYF. In DNA form, the CDR3 reads TGTGCCAGCAGCCCCACTAGCAGCCAACAGACCCAGTACTTC. The chain combines TRBV9 with TRBJ2-5; weak D call: TRBD2 (6 bases). The CDR3 length is 14 residues. Per the germline V gene, CDR1 is SGDLS and CDR2 is YYNGEE.

This clone occurred once. The chain joins TRBV11-3 to TRBJ2-2, with 9 bases matching TRBD2. The CDR3 is 15 amino acids. The V gene end was trimmed by 4 bases and the J gene end by 5 bases; junction bases not matched to a gene: 5. Germline CDR1 is SGHNT and CDR2 is YENEEA. This CDR3 is CASSSTSGVTGELFF. CDR3 DNA: TGTGCCAGCAGCTCGACTAGCGGAGTTACCGGGGAGCTGTTTTTT.

This rearrangement joins TRBV4-1 to TRBJ1-1; D is possibly TRBD1 (6 bases). V was shortened by 2 bases and J by 0 bases, with 22 bases between the two germline ends. Germline CDR1 MGHRA, CDR2 YSYEKL. This CDR3 is 19 amino acids long. The DNA of the CDR3 is TGCGCCAGCAGCCAATCCCCCGGGACACGCATAGGAATGAACACTGAAGCTTTCTTT. This gives the protein CASSQSPGTRIGMNTEAFF.

This chain links TRBV5-8 with TRBJ2-4; D may be TRBD1 (6 bases). V lost 4 bases and J lost 0, with 14 bases in between. Germline V gene lookup returns CDR1 SGHTS and CDR2 YDEGEE. This CDR3 spans 16 amino acids. CDR3 DNA: TGTGCCAGCAGCCTTGGGGGCAATTTAGCCAAAAACATTCAGTACTTC. It yields the protein CASSLGGNLAKNIQYF.

The V gene is TRBV14, the J gene TRBJ1-1, with 8 bases lining up with TRBD1. V shed 4 bases, J shed 11 bases, and the junction held 6 bases outside the gene matches. Germline V gives CDR1 SGHDN, CDR2 FVKESK. This CDR3 has 12 amino acids. CDR3 loop: CASSPLDRAAFF. The CDR3, as DNA: TGTGCCAGCAGCCCCCTGGACAGGGCGGCTTTCTTT.

The rearrangement uses TRBV4-2 and TRBJ2-1; TRBD2 is a possible D gene (6 bases). Germline CDR1 is LGHNA and CDR2 is YNFKEQ. The V end lost 5 bases, the J end lost 0 bases, and 11 bases lay between the germline ends. The CDR3 covers 15 residues. The CDR3 loop is CASSIIAVSYNEQFF. The CDR3 DNA follows: TGTGCCAGCAGCATTATAGCGGTCTCCTACAATGAGCAGTTCTTC.

This clone was seen a few times. This chain connects TRBV27 to TRBJ2-1; D gene unclear. Per the germline V gene, CDR1 is MNHEY and CDR2 is SMNVEV (reference sequence). The CDR3 totals 14 residues. Trimming removed 3 bases at V and 8 bases at J, with 14 bases between. In DNA, the CDR3 is TGTGCCAGCAGTTTTATTGATAGGAGCGATGAGCAGTTCTTC. Translation gives CASSFIDRSDEQFF.

The sample holds a few counts of this clone. The genes are TRBV14 and TRBJ2-5; D unresolved. Trimming left V 4 bases short and J 2 bases short, with 11 bases between. Germline V CDR1 and CDR2: SGHDN, FVKESK. The CDR3 sequence is 14 residues long. The CDR3 DNA reads TGTGCCAGCAGCCGTTTTGACGGGCAAGAGACCCAGTACTTC. Protein product: CASSRFDGQETQYF.

J is TRBJ1-4 and V is TRBV5-4, with TRBD1 matching over 8 bases. This CDR3 is 15 amino acids long. The trim removed 4 bases at V and 5 bases at J, leaving 7 bases unmatched. CDR1 and CDR2 from the germline V gene are SGHNT and YYREEE (reference sequence). As DNA, the CDR3 is TGTGCCAGCAGCAAGACAGGGGCGGGAAATGAAAAACTGTTTTTT. Amino acid sequence: CASSKTGAGNEKLFF.

CDR3: CASSVGRGTNYGYTF. The CDR3 DNA follows: TGTGCCAGCAGCGTAGGGAGGGGTACTAACTATGGCTACACCTTC. The V call is TRBV9, the J call TRBJ1-2; the D gene is possibly TRBD1 (5 bases). This CDR3 spans 15 amino acids. CDR1 is SGDLS, CDR2 YYNGEE, per germline. V was shortened by 0 bases and J by 0 bases, with 9 bases between the two germline ends.

This chain connects TRBV18 to TRBJ2-5, with 10 nucleotides matching TRBD1. This CDR3 is 16 amino acids long. Germline loops: CDR1 KGHSH, CDR2 LQKENI. V shed 4 bases, J shed 5 bases, and the junction held 10 bases outside the gene matches. CDR3 coding DNA: TGTGCCAGCTCACGCAACCCGGGACAGGGGCAGGAGACCCAGTACTTC. Translating gives CASSRNPGQGQETQYF.

This clone was observed a few times. The CDR3 nucleotides read TGCGCCAGCAGCCTCGGGACTAGCGTAGCAGATACGCAGTATTTT. This gives the protein CASSLGTSVADTQYF. The chain uses TRBV4-1 and TRBJ2-3; 10 bases align to TRBD2. V shed 4 bases and J 4 bases; nucleotides not matched to a gene: 5. The CDR3 is 15 residues long. Germline V gene sequence: CDR1 MGHRA, CDR2 YSYEKL.

V is TRBV9 and J is TRBJ1-6, with 8 bases lining up with TRBD1. V shed 4 bases, J shed 10 bases, and the junction held 10 bases outside the gene matches. The CDR3 covers 15 residues. CDR1 is SGDLS and CDR2 is YYNGEE in the germline V gene. CDR3 region: CASSTRDRLGSPLHF. CDR3 DNA sequence: TGTGCCAGCAGCACCAGGGACAGGCTAGGCTCACCCCTCCACTTT.

This clone has just one count. The chain combines TRBV7-9 with TRBJ1-5; D unresolved. This CDR3 has 15 amino acids. The germline gives CDR1 SEHNR, CDR2 FQNEAQ (reference sequence). Trimming left V 5 bases short and J 6 bases short, with 17 bases between. CDR3: CASSRDQIRGQPQHF. The CDR3 DNA sequence: TGTGCCAGCAGCCGAGACCAGATTCGGGGTCAGCCCCAGCATTTT. The full variable domain, its missing parts supplied by reference TRBV7-9 and TRBJ1-5, is DTGVSQNPRHKITKRGQNVTFRCDPISEHNRLYWYRQTLGQGPEFLTYFQNEAQLEKSRLLSDRFSAERPKGSFSTLEIQRTEQGDSAMYLCASSRDQIRGQPQHFGDGTRLSIL.

J is TRBJ2-1 and V is TRBV2; D call uncertain. The CDR3 is 14 residues long. Trimming took 1 base from V and 4 from J, leaving 8 bases between them. Germline V gene sequence: CDR1 SNHLY, CDR2 FYNNEI. For the CDR3, the DNA is TGTGCCAGCAGTGAAGGGCAGGCTTACAATGAGCAGTTCTTC. Its translation is CASSEGQAYNEQFF.

This chain links TRBV5-6 with TRBJ1-2; tentatively, D is TRBD1 (6 bases). The CDR3 contains 13 residues. Germline CDR1 is SGHDT and CDR2 is YYEEEE. The V gene lost 1 base and the J gene lost 2 bases, with 6 bases spanning the gap. The CDR3 coding sequence is TGTGCCAGCAGCTTGCAGGGGAACTATGGCTACACCTTC. It yields the protein CASSLQGNYGYTF. Variable domain in full (rest from reference TRBV5-6 and TRBJ1-2): DAGVTQSPTHLIKTRGQQVTLRCSPKSGHDTVSWYQQALGQGPQFIFQYYEEEERQRGNFPDRFSGHQFPNYSSELNVNALLLGDSALYLCASSLQGNYGYTFGSGTRLTVV.

The chain couples TRBV30 to TRBJ1-4; 9 bases align to TRBD1. Per the germline V gene, CDR1 is GTSNPN and CDR2 is SVGIG (reference sequence). Trimming at V came to 2 bases and at J to 5 bases, leaving 12 bases not matched to a gene. There are 17 residues in the CDR3. The CDR3 DNA reads as TGTGCCTGGAGTTACCCCTTTTGGGGACAGGGAAATGAAAAACTGTTTTTT. It specifies CAWSYPFWGQGNEKLFF.